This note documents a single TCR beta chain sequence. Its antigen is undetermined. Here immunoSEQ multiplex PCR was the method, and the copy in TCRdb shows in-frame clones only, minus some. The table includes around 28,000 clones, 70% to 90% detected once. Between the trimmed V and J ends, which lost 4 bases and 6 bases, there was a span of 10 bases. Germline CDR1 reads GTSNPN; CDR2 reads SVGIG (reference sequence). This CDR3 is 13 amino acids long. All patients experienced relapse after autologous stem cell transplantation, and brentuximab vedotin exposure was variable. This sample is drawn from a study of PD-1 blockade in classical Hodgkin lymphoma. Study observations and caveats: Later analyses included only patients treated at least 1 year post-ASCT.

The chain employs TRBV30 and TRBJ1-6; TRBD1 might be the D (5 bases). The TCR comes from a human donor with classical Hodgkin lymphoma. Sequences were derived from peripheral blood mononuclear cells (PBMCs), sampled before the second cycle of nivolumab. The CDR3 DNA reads TGTGCCTGGACGGGACCACCTAATTCACCCCTCCACTTT. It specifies CAWTGPPNSPLHF. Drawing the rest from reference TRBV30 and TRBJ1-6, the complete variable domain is SQTIHQWPATLVQPVGSPLSLECTVEGTSNPNLYWYRQAAGRGLQLLFYSVGIGQISSEVPQNLSASRPQDRQFILSSKKLLLSDSGFYLCAWTGPPNSPLHFGNGTRLTVT.